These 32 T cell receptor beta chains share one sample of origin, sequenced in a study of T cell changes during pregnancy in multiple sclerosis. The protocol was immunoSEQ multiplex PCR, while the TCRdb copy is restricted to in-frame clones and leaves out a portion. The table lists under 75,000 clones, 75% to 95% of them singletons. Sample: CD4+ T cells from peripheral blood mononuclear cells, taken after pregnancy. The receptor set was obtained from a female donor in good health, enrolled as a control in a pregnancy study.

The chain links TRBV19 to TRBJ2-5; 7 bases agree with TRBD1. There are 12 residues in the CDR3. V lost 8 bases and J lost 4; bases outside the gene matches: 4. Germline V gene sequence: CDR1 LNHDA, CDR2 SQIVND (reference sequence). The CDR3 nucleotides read TGTGCCAGTGGGAGACAGGGAGAGACCCAGTACTTC. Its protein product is CASGRQGETQYF.

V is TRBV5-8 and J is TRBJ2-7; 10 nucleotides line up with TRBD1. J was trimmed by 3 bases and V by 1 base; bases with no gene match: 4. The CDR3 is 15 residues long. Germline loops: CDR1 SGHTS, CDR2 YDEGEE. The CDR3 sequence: CASSLPGQGSYEQYF. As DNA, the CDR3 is TGTGCCAGCAGCTTGCCGGGACAGGGGAGCTACGAGCAGTACTTC.

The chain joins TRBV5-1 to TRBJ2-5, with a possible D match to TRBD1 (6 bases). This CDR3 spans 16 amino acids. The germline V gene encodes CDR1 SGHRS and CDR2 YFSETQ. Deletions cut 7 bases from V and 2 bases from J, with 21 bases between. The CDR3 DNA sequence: TGCGCCAGCGCGAAATACTCCGGGACACGTCAAGAGACCCAGTACTTC. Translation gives CASAKYSGTRQETQYF.

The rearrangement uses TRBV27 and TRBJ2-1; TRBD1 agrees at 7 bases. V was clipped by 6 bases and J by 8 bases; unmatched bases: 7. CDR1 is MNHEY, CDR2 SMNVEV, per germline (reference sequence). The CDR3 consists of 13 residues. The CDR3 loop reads CASRRTGSDEQFF. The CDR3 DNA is TGTGCCAGCAGGCGGACAGGATCAGATGAGCAGTTCTTC.

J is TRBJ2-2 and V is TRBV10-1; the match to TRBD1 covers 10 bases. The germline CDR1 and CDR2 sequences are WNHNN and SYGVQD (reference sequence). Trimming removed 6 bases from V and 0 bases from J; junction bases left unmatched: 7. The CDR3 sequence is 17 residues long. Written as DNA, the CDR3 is TGCGCCAGCAGGACAGGGGGCGGTCCATCGAACACCGGGGAGCTGTTTTTT. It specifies CASRTGGGPSNTGELFF.

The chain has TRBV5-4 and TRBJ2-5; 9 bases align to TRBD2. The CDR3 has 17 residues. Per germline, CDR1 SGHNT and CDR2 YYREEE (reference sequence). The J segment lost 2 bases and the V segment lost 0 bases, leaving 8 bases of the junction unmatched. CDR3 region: CASSLGLAEPIQETQYF. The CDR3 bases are TGTGCCAGCAGCTTGGGACTAGCGGAACCAATACAAGAGACCCAGTACTTC.

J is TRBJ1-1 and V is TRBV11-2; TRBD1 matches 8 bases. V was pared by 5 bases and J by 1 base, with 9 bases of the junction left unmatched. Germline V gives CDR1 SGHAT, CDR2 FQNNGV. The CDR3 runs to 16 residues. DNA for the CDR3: TGTGCCAGCAGCAACCGACGGACAGGGAAGAACACTGAAGCTTTCTTT. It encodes CASSNRRTGKNTEAFF.

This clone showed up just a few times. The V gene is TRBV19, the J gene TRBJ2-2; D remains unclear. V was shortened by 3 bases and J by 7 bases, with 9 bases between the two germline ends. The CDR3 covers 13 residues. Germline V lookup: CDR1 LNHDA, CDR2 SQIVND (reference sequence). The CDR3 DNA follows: TGTGCCAGTAGTATTAATAGTGGCGGGGAGCTGTTTTTT. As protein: CASSINSGGELFF.

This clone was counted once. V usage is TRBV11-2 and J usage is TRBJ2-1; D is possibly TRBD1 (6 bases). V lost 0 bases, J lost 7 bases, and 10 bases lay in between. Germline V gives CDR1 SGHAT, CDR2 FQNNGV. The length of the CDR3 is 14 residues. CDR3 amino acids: CASSLESRGNEQFF. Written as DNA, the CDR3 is TGTGCCAGCAGCTTAGAGTCGAGGGGGAATGAGCAGTTCTTC.

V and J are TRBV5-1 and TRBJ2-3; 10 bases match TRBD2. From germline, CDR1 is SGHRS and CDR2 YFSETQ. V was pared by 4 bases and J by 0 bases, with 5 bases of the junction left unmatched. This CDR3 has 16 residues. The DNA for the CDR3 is TGCGCCAGCAGCCCTGGACTAGCGGCAAGCACAGATACGCAGTATTTT. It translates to CASSPGLAASTDTQYF. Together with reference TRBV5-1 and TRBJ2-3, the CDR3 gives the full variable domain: KAGVTQTPRYLIKTRGQQVTLSCSPISGHRSVSWYQQTPGQGLQFLFEYFSETQRNKGNFPGRFSGRQFSNSRSEMNVSTLELGDSALYLCASSPGLAASTDTQYFGPGTRLTVL.

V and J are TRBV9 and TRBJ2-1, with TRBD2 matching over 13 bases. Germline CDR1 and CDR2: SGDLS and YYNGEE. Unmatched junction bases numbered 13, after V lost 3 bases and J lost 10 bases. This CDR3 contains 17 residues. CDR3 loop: CASSAHTGTSGNREQFF. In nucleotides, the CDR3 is TGTGCCAGCAGCGCTCACACCGGGACTAGCGGGAATCGGGAGCAGTTCTTC.

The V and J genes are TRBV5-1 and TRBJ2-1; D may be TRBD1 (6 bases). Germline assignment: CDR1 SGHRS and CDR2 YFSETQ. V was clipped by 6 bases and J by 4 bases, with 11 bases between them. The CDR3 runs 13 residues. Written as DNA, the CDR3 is TGCGCCAGCACTCTAGGACAGTACAATGAGCAGTTCTTC. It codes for CASTLGQYNEQFF.

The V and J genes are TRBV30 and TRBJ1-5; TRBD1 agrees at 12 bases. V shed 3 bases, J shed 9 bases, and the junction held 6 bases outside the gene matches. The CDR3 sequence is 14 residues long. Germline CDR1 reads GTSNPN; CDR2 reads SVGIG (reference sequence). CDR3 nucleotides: TGTGCCTGGAGGGGACAGGGGGCTGGGGGGCCCCAGCATTTT. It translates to CAWRGQGAGGPQHF.

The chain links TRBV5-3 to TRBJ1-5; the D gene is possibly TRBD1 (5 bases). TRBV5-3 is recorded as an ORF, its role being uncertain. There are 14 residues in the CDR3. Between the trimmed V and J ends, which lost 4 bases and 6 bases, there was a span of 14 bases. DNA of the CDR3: TGTGCCAGAAGCCCCGACAGTCCGCCTCAGCCCCAGCATTTT. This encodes CARSPDSPPQPQHF.

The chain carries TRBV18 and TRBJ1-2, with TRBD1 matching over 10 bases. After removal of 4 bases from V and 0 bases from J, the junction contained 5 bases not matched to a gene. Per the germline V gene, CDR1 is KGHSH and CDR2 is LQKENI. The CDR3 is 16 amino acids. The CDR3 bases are TGTGCCAGCTCACTGGGACAGGGGTCTTCTAACTATGGCTACACCTTC. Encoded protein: CASSLGQGSSNYGYTF.

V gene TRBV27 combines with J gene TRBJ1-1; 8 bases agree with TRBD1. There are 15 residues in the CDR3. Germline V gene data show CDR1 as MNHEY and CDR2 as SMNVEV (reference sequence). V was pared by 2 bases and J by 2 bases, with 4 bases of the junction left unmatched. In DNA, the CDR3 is TGTGCCAGCAGTTTAAACGGACAGGGAAACACTGAAGCTTTCTTT. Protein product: CASSLNGQGNTEAFF.

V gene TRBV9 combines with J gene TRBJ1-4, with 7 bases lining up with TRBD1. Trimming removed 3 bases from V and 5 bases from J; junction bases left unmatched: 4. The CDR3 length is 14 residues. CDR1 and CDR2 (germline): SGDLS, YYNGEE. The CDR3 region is CASSASQGNEKLFF. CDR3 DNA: TGTGCCAGCAGCGCATCACAGGGGAATGAAAAACTGTTTTTT.

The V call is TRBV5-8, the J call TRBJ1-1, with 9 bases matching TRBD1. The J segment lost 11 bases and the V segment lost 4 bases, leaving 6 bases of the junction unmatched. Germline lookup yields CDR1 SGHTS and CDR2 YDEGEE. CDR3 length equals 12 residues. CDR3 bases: TGTGCCAGCAGCCTGGGACAGGGTAGGGCTTTCTTT. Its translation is CASSLGQGRAFF.

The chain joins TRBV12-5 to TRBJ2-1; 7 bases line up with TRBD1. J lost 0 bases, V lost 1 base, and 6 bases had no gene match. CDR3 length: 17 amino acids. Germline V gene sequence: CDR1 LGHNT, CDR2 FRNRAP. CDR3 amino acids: CASGLGGQSSSYNEQFF. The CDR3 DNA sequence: TGTGCTAGTGGTTTGGGGGGACAGTCAAGCTCCTACAATGAGCAGTTCTTC.

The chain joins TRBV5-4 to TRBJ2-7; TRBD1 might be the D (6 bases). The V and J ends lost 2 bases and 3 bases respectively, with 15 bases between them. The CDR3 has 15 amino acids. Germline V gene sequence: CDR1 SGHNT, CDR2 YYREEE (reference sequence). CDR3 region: CASSLIGTMGYEQYF. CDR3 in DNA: TGTGCCAGCAGCTTAATTGGGACAATGGGCTACGAGCAGTACTTC.

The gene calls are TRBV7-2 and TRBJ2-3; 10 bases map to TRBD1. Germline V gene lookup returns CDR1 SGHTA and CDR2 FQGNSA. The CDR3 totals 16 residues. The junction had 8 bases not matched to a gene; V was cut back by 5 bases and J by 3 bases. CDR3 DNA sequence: TGTGCCAGCAGCCGCCGCCGGGACAGGGGTACAGATACGCAGTATTTT. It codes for CASSRRRDRGTDTQYF.

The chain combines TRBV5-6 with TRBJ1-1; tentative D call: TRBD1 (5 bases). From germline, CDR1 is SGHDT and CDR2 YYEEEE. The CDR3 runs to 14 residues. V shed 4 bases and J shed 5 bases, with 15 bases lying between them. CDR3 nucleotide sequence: TGTGCCAGCAGCCCCGGACAAGGTGGAACTGAAGCTTTCTTT. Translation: CASSPGQGGTEAFF.

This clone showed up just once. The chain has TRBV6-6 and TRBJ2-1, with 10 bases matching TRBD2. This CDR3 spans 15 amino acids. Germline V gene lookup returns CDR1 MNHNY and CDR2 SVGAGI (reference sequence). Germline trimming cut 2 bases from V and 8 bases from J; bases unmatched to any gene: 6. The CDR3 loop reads CASSYAVAGGDEQFF. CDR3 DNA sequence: TGTGCCAGCAGTTACGCGGTAGCGGGGGGCGATGAGCAGTTCTTC.

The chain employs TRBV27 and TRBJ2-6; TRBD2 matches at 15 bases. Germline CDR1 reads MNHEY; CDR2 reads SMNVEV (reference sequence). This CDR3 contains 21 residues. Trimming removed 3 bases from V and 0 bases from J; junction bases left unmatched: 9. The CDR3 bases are TGTGCCAGCAGTTTCTACGGACTAGCGGGGGGGATACCCTCTGGGGCCAACGTCCTGACTTTC. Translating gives CASSFYGLAGGIPSGANVLTF.

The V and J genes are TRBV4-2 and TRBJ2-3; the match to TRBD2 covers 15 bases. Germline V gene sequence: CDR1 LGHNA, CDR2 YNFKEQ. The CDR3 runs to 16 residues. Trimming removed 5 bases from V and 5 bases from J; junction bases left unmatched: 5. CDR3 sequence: CASSWTSGGAIDTQYF. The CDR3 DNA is TGTGCCAGCAGCTGGACTAGCGGGGGGGCCATAGATACGCAGTATTTT.

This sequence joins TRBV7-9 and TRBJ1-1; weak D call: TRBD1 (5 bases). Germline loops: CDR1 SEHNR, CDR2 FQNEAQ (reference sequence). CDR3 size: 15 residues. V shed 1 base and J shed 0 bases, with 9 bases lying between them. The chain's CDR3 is CASSLGGVMNTEAFF. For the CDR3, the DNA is TGTGCCAGCAGCTTAGGGGGGGTTATGAACACTGAAGCTTTCTTT. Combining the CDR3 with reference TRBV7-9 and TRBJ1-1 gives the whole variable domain DTGVSQNPRHKITKRGQNVTFRCDPISEHNRLYWYRQTLGQGPEFLTYFQNEAQLEKSRLLSDRFSAERPKGSFSTLEIQRTEQGDSAMYLCASSLGGVMNTEAFFGQGTRLTVV.

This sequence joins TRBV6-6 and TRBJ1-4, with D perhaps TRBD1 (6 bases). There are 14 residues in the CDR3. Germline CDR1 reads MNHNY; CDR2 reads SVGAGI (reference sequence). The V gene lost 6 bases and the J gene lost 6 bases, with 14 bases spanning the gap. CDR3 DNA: TGTGCCAGCAGAGACAGCTCAGGGGATGAAAAACTGTTTTTT. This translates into CASRDSSGDEKLFF.

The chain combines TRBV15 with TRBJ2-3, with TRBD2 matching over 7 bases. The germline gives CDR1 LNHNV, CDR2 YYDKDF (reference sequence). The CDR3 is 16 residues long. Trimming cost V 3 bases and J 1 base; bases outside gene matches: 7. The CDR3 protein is CATSRDRDYGTDTQYF. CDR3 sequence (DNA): TGTGCCACCAGCAGGGACCGGGACTACGGCACAGATACGCAGTATTTT. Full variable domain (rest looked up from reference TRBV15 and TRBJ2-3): DAMVIQNPRYQVTQFGKPVTLSCSQTLNHNVMYWYQQKSSQAPKLLFHYYDKDFNNEADTPDNFQSRRPNTSFCFLDIRSPGLGDTAMYLCATSRDRDYGTDTQYFGPGTRLTVL.

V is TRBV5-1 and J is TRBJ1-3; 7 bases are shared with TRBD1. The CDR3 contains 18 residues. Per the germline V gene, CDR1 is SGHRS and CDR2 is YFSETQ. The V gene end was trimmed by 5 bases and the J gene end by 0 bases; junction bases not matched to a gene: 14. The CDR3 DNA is TGCGCCAGCAGTTTTACCCAAGGGACAGCCAACTCTGGAAACACCATATATTTT. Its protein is CASSFTQGTANSGNTIYF.

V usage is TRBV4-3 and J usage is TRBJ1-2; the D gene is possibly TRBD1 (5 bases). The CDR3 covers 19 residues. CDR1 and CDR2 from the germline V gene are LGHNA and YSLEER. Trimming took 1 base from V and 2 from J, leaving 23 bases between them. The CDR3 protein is CASSQVADRRWRDNYGYTF. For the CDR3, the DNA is TGCGCCAGCAGCCAAGTTGCCGACAGAAGATGGCGGGACAACTATGGCTACACCTTC.

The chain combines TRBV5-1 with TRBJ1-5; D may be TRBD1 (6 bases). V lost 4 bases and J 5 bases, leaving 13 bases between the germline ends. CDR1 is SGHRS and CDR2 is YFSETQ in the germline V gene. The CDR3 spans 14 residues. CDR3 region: CASSPGTIDQPQHF. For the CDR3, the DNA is TGCGCCAGCAGCCCGGGGACAATTGATCAGCCCCAGCATTTT.

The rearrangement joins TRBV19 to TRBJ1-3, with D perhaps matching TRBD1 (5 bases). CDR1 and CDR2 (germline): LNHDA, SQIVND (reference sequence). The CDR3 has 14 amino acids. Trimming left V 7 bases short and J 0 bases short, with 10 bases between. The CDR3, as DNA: TGTGCCAGTATGGAGGGGTACTCTGGAAACACCATATATTTT. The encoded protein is CASMEGYSGNTIYF.